One sample yielded the 3 T cell receptor beta chains listed below, sequenced in a study of T cells in women clearing cervical HPV infection. TCRdb keeps only in-frame clones here, not all; method: immunoSEQ multiplex PCR. The sample totals tens of thousands of clones. The sample taken for sequencing was blood buffy coat. These receptors all stem from a woman between 18 and 75 years old with a cervical HPV16 infection that either progressed to CIN3+ or cleared (not recorded which).

In the case of this clone: The DNA ends 3 residues before the CDR3 does, and the rest of the CDR3 is filled in from the germline J gene. The chain is built from TRBV10-3 and TRBJ2-2; 11 bases fit TRBD2. CDR1 and CDR2 from the germline V gene are ENHRY and SYGVKD. CDR3 length equals 12 residues. The CDR3 DNA, read in part, is TGTGCCATTGGACTAGCGGGTTTCGAG. It codes for CAIGLAGFE. The full CDR3 is CAIGLAGFELFF.

As for this clone: The read terminates 3 residues ahead of where the CDR3 ends, so the germline J gene completes it. The chain combines TRBV2 with TRBJ1-2; a weak D match, TRBD1 (5 bases). The CDR3 length is 13 residues. Germline CDR1 is SNHLY and CDR2 is FYNNEI. V was clipped by 7 bases and J by 3 bases, with 12 bases between them. The CDR3 spells CASNRQQDYGYTF. CDR3 DNA (partial): TGTGCCAGCAACCGACAGCAGGACTATGGC.

CDR3 DNA (partial): TGTGCCAGTAGTATAGGTGCGGGAGAGACC. It translates to CASSIGAGET. The CDR3 reads in full as CASSIGAGETQYF. The rearrangement uses TRBV19 and TRBJ2-5; weak D call: TRBD2 (5 bases). The observed sequence ends 3 residues before the CDR3 terminus, with the missing tail filled in from the germline J gene. Per the germline V gene, CDR1 is LNHDA and CDR2 is SQIVND (reference sequence). CDR3 length equals 13 residues. The ends were cut back, 1 base at V and 4 bases at J, with 7 bases in the middle.